This T cell receptor (beta chain) was captured by sequencing in a study of blood T cell repertoires in COVID-19. V dropped 4 bases and J dropped 8 bases, with 15 bases sitting between them. The CDR3 consists of 15 residues. Germline CDR1 reads MNHEY; CDR2 reads SVGAGI. Sequencing was performed with immunoSEQ multiplex PCR; in TCRdb, only in-frame clones are kept and a portion is missing. The sample yields tens of thousands of clones, 91% seen once. The sample comprised peripheral blood. The rearrangement links TRBV6-5 to TRBJ1-6, with D possibly matching TRBD1 (5 bases). The sequence was obtained from a man between 45 and 60 years old with active COVID-19. This chain's CDR3 is CASSWSGRGDSPLHF. DNA for the CDR3: TGTGCCAGCAGTTGGTCGGGACGCGGGGATTCACCCCTCCACTTT.